This passage covers 19 T cell receptor beta chains from one sample sequenced in a study of molecular identifiers for immune sequencing clone quantification. MiXCR, applied by TCRdb to the PCR reads, yields one record per CDR3 protein. Here the sample spans about 330,000 distinct CDR3 sequences, 24% being singletons. Sequencing used naive CD8+ T cells from blood, with Jurkat cell RNA spiked in. Subset here: FACS-sorted CD8+CD4-CCR7+CD45RA+ naive T cells. These receptors originate from a human donor in good health. Some libraries in this study had Jurkat cell RNA spiked in.

Many counts were recorded for this clonotype. This chain joins TRBV7-2 and TRBJ2-3, with a possible D match to TRBD2 (7 bases). The CDR3 runs 15 residues. Germline lookup yields CDR1 SGHTA and CDR2 FQGNSA. Trimming removed 1 base at V and 6 bases at J, with 14 bases between. CDR3 sequence (DNA): TGTGCCAGCAGCTTAGTTGGGGGGGGCCGGGATACGCAGTATTTT. As protein: CASSLVGGGRDTQYF.

This clonotype occurred many times. This chain connects TRBV29-1 to TRBJ2-5, with TRBD2 matching over 11 bases. With V trimmed by 3 bases and J by 4 bases, 10 bases remained unmatched. CDR1 SQVTM and CDR2 ANQGSEA come from the germline V gene. The CDR3 loop spans 16 amino acids. The CDR3 coding sequence is TGCAGCGTTGAGCTAGCGGGGGGAAATACTTTAGAGACCCAGTACTTC. Amino acid sequence: CSVELAGGNTLETQYF.

There are many counts of this clonotype. The chain employs TRBV5-4 and TRBJ1-1; D remains unclear. This CDR3 comprises 14 residues. V lost 4 bases and J lost 1, with 11 bases in between. Germline V gene sequence: CDR1 SGHNT, CDR2 YYREEE (reference sequence). The CDR3 sequence: CASSPRWGNTEAFF. The CDR3 DNA reads TGTGCCAGCAGCCCCCGTTGGGGGAACACTGAAGCTTTCTTT.

In regard to this clonotype: One end of the junction varies from germline; a read error may be responsible. The J gene is TRBJ1-2, the V gene TRBV9, with 12 nucleotides matching TRBD1. CDR1 and CDR2 (germline): SGDLS, YYNGEE. The CDR3 length is 16 residues. The CDR3 region is CAGSATAGQGARGYTF. CDR3 nucleotide sequence: TGTGCCGGCAGCGCAACCGCGGGACAGGGGGCGCGTGGCTACACCTTC.

This clonotype has ten or more counts. The chain's CDR3 is CASSGEWSYEQYF. The CDR3 bases are TGTGCCAGCAGCGGGGAGTGGTCCTACGAGCAGTACTTC. This chain links TRBV7-9 with TRBJ2-7; D is possibly TRBD2 (5 bases). Trimming pared 5 bases from V and 1 base from J, leaving 9 bases between. The germline V gene has CDR1 SEHNR and CDR2 FQNEAQ (reference sequence). This CDR3 contains 13 residues. The variable domain in full, completed from reference TRBV7-9 and TRBJ2-7, reads DTGVSQNPRHKITKRGQNVTFRCDPISEHNRLYWYRQTLGQGPEFLTYFQNEAQLEKSRLLSDRFSAERPKGSFSTLEIQRTEQGDSAMYLCASSGEWSYEQYFGPGTRLTVT.

The sample holds a few counts of this clonotype. The chain employs TRBV4-3 and TRBJ1-1; D is unclear. Germline V gives CDR1 LGHNA, CDR2 YSLEER. V shed 0 bases and J shed 4 bases, with 12 bases lying between them. This CDR3 is 15 amino acids long. The CDR3, as DNA: TGCGCCAGCAGCCAAGAAAGGACCCTCGGCACTGAAGCTTTCTTT. This gives the protein CASSQERTLGTEAFF.

This clonotype was recorded once. One base away lies a much larger clone, so this may be a sequencing read error. The chain is built from TRBV20-1 and TRBJ2-3; TRBD1 matches at 11 bases. V shed 6 bases, J shed 3 bases, and the junction held 8 bases outside the gene matches. CDR1 and CDR2 (germline): DFQATT, SNEGSKA (reference sequence). The CDR3 totals 15 residues. CDR3 DNA sequence: TGCAGTGCCCAGAGTGGACAGGGGGCAACAGATACGCAGTATTTT. This codes for CSAQSGQGATDTQYF.

This clonotype occurred a few times. The J gene is TRBJ1-5, the V gene TRBV27; D ambiguous. CDR1 MNHEY and CDR2 SMNVEV come from the germline V gene (reference sequence). There are 14 residues in the CDR3. V lost 6 bases and J 1 base, leaving 10 bases between the germline ends. The CDR3 bases are TGTGCCAGCAGGCGGACGGGGAGCAATCAGCCCCAGCATTTT. Amino acids: CASRRTGSNQPQHF.

There are a few counts of this clonotype. The chain combines TRBV6-2 or TRBV6-3 with TRBJ1-1; 9 nucleotides agree with TRBD1. The CDR3 is made up of 16 amino acids. Losses at the gene ends were 2 bases for V and 8 bases for J; bases not matched to a gene: 12. Per germline, CDR1 MNHEY and CDR2 SVGEGT. CDR3 nucleotides: TGTGCCAGCAGTTACCGGGACAGGGTCCTATCGCCCGAAGCTTTCTTT. As protein: CASSYRDRVLSPEAFF.

This clonotype has more than one count but fewer than ten. This rearrangement joins TRBV13 to TRBJ1-1, with D unclear. V lost 2 bases and J lost 2, with 6 bases in between. This CDR3 has 13 amino acids. Germline V lookup: CDR1 PRHDT, CDR2 FYEKMQ (reference sequence). In DNA, the CDR3 is TGTGCCAGCAGCTTAAACGATAACACTGAAGCTTTCTTT. As protein: CASSLNDNTEAFF. The whole variable domain, filled in from reference TRBV13 and TRBJ1-1, reads AAGVIQSPRHLIKEKRETATLKCYPIPRHDTVYWYQQGPGQDPQFLISFYEKMQSDKGSIPDRFSAQQFSDYHSELNMSSLELGDSALYFCASSLNDNTEAFFGQGTRLTVV.

V gene TRBV27 combines with J gene TRBJ1-2; D is perhaps TRBD1 (5 bases). Looked up from germline, CDR1 is MNHEY and CDR2 is SMNVEV (reference sequence). The V end lost 5 bases, the J end lost 0 bases, and 16 bases lay between the germline ends. This CDR3 comprises 16 residues. Here the CDR3 reads CASSPGTHWPNYGYTF. The CDR3 DNA is TGTGCCAGCAGTCCAGGGACTCACTGGCCTAACTATGGCTACACCTTC.

On this clonotype: A much larger clone lies a single base off, so this may be a read error. V gene TRBV4-3 combines with J gene TRBJ2-1; TRBD1 matches 10 bases. Germline CDR1 is LGHNA and CDR2 is YSLEER. The CDR3 has 13 amino acids. J lost 7 bases, V lost 7 bases, and 4 bases had no gene match. CDR3 region: CASNQGQGNEQFF. The CDR3 DNA reads TGCGCCAGCAACCAGGGACAGGGGAATGAGCAGTTCTTC.

This clonotype was counted at least ten times. The rearrangement links TRBV29-1 to TRBJ2-7, with 10 bases that match TRBD2. V trimming: 4 bases; J trimming: 4 bases; junction bases outside the gene matches: 4. The CDR3 is 13 residues long. The V gene's germline CDR1 is SQVTM and CDR2 ANQGSEA. The DNA of the CDR3 is TGCAGCGTTGGGACTAGCGGCCCATACGAGCAGTACTTC. Protein: CSVGTSGPYEQYF.

This clonotype was seen ten or more times. The rearrangement links TRBV19 to TRBJ1-5; D might be TRBD1 (5 bases). V was shortened by 5 bases and J by 1 base, with 9 bases between the two germline ends. Germline CDR1 reads LNHDA; CDR2 reads SQIVND (reference sequence). CDR3 length: 14 residues. This CDR3 is CASSPGRSNQPQHF. The CDR3 region has the DNA TGTGCCAGTAGTCCAGGGAGGAGCAATCAGCCCCAGCATTTT.

This clonotype has at least ten counts. The rearrangement uses TRBV20-1 and TRBJ1-5; the D gene is possibly TRBD1 (6 bases). The CDR3 totals 14 residues. Germline loops: CDR1 DFQATT, CDR2 SNEGSKA (reference sequence). Trimming took off 0 bases at V and 5 bases at J, with 11 bases between the two ends. The CDR3 sequence: CSARDPGGDQPQHF. DNA for the CDR3: TGCAGTGCTAGAGATCCGGGGGGCGATCAGCCCCAGCATTTT.

This clonotype came up a few times. The V call is TRBV19, the J call TRBJ2-5; D remains unclear. The CDR3 runs to 12 residues. Germline loops: CDR1 LNHDA, CDR2 SQIVND (reference sequence). Deletions cut 5 bases from V and 5 bases from J, with 9 bases between. CDR3 region: CASSQGLETQYF. The CDR3, as DNA: TGTGCCAGTAGTCAAGGGCTTGAGACCCAGTACTTC.

The rearrangement joins TRBV19 to TRBJ1-2, with D possibly matching TRBD1 (6 bases). CDR1 and CDR2 (germline): LNHDA, SQIVND (reference sequence). V lost 6 bases and J lost 7, with 18 bases in between. This CDR3 comprises 14 residues. The CDR3 DNA follows: TGTGCCAGTAGCCAACTGACAGGTTCTTCTGGCTACACCTTC. The encoded protein is CASSQLTGSSGYTF.

In this sample, this clonotype turned up a few times. The chain has TRBV30 and TRBJ2-2; weak D call: TRBD1 (6 bases). Trimming took 3 bases from V and 5 from J, leaving 7 bases between them. Germline V gives CDR1 GTSNPN, CDR2 SVGIG (reference sequence). The CDR3 sequence is 12 residues long. CDR3 region: CAWSTGTGELFF. As DNA, the CDR3 is TGTGCCTGGAGCACAGGGACCGGGGAGCTGTTTTTT.

This clonotype was observed a handful of times. The chain is built from TRBV27 and TRBJ1-3; D unclear. The V end was cut by 0 bases, the J end by 0 bases, with 6 bases between. The germline gives CDR1 MNHEY, CDR2 SMNVEV (reference sequence). The CDR3 is 15 residues long. The DNA for the CDR3 is TGTGCCAGCAGTTTATCTATTGACTCTGGAAACACCATATATTTT. Amino acid sequence: CASSLSIDSGNTIYF.